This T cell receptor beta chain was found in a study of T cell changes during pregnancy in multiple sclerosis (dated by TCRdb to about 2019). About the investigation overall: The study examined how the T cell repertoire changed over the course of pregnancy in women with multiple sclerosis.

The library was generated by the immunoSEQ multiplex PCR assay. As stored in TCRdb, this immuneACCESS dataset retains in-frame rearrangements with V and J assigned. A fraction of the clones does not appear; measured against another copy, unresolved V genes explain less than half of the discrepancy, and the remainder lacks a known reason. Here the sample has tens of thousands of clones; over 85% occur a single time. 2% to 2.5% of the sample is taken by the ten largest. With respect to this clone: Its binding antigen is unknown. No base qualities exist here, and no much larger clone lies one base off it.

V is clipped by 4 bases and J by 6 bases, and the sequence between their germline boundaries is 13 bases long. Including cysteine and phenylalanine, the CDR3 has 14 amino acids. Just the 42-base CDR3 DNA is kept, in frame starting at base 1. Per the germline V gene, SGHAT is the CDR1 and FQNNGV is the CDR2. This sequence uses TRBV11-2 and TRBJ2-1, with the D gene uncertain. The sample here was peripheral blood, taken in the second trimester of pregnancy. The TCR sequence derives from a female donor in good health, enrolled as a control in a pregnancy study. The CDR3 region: CASSWMGLSNEQFF. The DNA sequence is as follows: TGTGCCAGCAGCTGGATGGGCCTTAGCAATGAGCAGTTCTTC. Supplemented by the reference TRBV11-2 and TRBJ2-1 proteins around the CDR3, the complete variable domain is EAGVAQSPRYKIIEKRQSVAFWCNPISGHATLYWYQQILGQGPKLLIQFQNNGVVDDSQLPKDRFSAERLKGVDSTLKIQPAKLEDSAVYLCASSWMGLSNEQFFGPGTRLTVL.